The next 17 T cell receptor beta chains were all read from a single sample in a study of blood T cell repertoires in COVID-19. Repertoires were generated with immunoSEQ multiplex PCR, while TCRdb's copy carries only in-frame clones and drops some. The data show approximately 190,000 clones, about 83% seen once. The sample was peripheral blood. The receptors originated from a woman in her 70s with active or convalescent COVID-19.

This chain connects TRBV19 to TRBJ2-1, with TRBD2 identical over 12 bases. This CDR3 comprises 17 residues. Trimming cost V 11 bases and J 9 bases; bases outside gene matches: 20. CDR1 LNHDA and CDR2 SQIVND come from the germline V gene (reference sequence). The CDR3, as DNA: TGTGCCTCATCCGGCCAGCCCCGGACTAGCGGGATTCCTGAGCAGTTCTTC. It encodes CASSGQPRTSGIPEQFF.

This chain links TRBV6-5 with TRBJ2-2; TRBD1 matches 9 bases. Trimming took 10 bases from V and 4 from J; bases not matched to a gene: 10. This CDR3 spans 15 amino acids. Germline lookup yields CDR1 MNHEY and CDR2 SVGAGI. This CDR3 is CATRRQGEFTGELFF. The CDR3 coding sequence is TGTGCCACCCGAAGACAGGGGGAGTTCACCGGGGAGCTGTTTTTT.

The gene calls are TRBV10-3 and TRBJ1-6; D gene uncertain. Germline loops: CDR1 ENHRY, CDR2 SYGVKD. Between the trimmed V and J ends, which lost 6 bases and 10 bases, there was a span of 10 bases. The CDR3 totals 12 residues. The CDR3 region has the DNA TGTGCCATCAGGAGAGGTGCCTCACCCCTCCACTTT. Protein sequence: CAIRRGASPLHF.

This chain uses TRBV6-5 with TRBJ1-1, with a tentative D call TRBD1 (5 bases). The CDR3 is made up of 15 amino acids. CDR1 is MNHEY, CDR2 SVGAGI, per germline. The V gene lost 4 bases and the J gene lost 4 bases, with 16 bases spanning the gap. This chain's CDR3 is CASSSLGEGTTEAFF. The CDR3 region has the DNA TGTGCCAGCAGTTCCTTGGGGGAGGGGACCACTGAAGCTTTCTTT.

This clone has only one observation. The rearrangement links TRBV5-1 to TRBJ1-2, with 9 bases matching TRBD1. Germline V gene sequence: CDR1 SGHRS, CDR2 YFSETQ. The CDR3 consists of 16 residues. V shed 3 bases, J shed 6 bases, and the junction held 12 bases outside the gene matches. The CDR3 nucleotides read TGCGCCAGCAGCTACGGGACAGGGATTCTTTTTGATGGCTACACCTTC. As protein: CASSYGTGILFDGYTF.

This clone is a singleton in its sample. The rearrangement joins TRBV27 to TRBJ2-5; 7 nucleotides align to TRBD1. Germline loops: CDR1 MNHEY, CDR2 SMNVEV (reference sequence). Trimming took 2 bases from V and 5 from J; bases not matched to a gene: 5. The CDR3 is 14 amino acids. The CDR3 spells CASSLRGRRETQYF. The CDR3 DNA sequence: TGTGCCAGCAGTTTAAGGGGGCGGCGGGAGACCCAGTACTTC.

The table lists this clone with a count of one. The chain employs TRBV6-6 and TRBJ2-1, with D tentatively TRBD1 (6 bases). The CDR3 is 13 residues long. Germline CDR1 is MNHNY and CDR2 is SVGAGI (reference sequence). Trimming left V 6 bases short and J 7 bases short, with 13 bases between. The CDR3 spells CASSRATGNEQFF. For the CDR3, the DNA is TGTGCCAGCAGCCGCGCTACAGGGAATGAGCAGTTCTTC.

V is TRBV3-1 (or the pseudogene TRBV3-2) and J is TRBJ1-5; the match to TRBD1 covers 10 bases. The CDR3 is 14 amino acids. CDR1 and CDR2 (germline): LGHDT, YNNKEL (reference sequence). V shed 4 bases, J shed 7 bases, and the junction held 4 bases outside the gene matches. CDR3 in amino acids: CASSRDRGWQPQHF. CDR3 coding DNA: TGTGCCAGCAGCCGGGACAGGGGTTGGCAGCCCCAGCATTTT.

V and J are TRBV28 and TRBJ1-1; D is uncertain. This CDR3 spans 14 amino acids. V was shortened by 3 bases and J by 4 bases, with 12 bases between the two germline ends. The V gene's germline CDR1 is MDHEN and CDR2 SYDVKM. The CDR3 reads CASSFIELTTEAFF. As DNA, the CDR3 is TGTGCCAGCAGTTTTATAGAACTCACCACTGAAGCTTTCTTT.

A remark on this clone: The same CDR3 also results from other DNA sequences found in this sample. The J gene is TRBJ1-2, the V gene TRBV28, with 7 bases matching TRBD1. With V trimmed by 4 bases and J by 3 bases, 2 bases remained unmatched. Germline V gives CDR1 MDHEN, CDR2 SYDVKM. The CDR3 extends over 13 amino acids. The chain's CDR3 is CASSSTGYYGYTF. The CDR3 coding sequence is TGTGCCAGCAGTTCGACAGGGTACTATGGCTACACCTTC.

In nucleotides, the CDR3 is TGTGCCAGCAGCTACTACCTAACAGGGGTGGTTGGCTACACCTTC. Translated: CASSYYLTGVVGYTF. The chain has TRBV7-2 and TRBJ1-2; 7 bases are shared with TRBD1. The J segment lost 7 bases and the V segment lost 4 bases, leaving 12 bases of the junction unmatched. The CDR3 totals 15 residues. In germline, CDR1 is SGHTA, CDR2 FQGNSA.

The genes are TRBV15 and TRBJ2-3; 7 bases are shared with TRBD2. The germline gives CDR1 LNHNV, CDR2 YYDKDF (reference sequence). The ends lost 3 bases at V and 7 bases at J; junction bases unmatched: 7. The CDR3 sequence is 14 residues long. This CDR3 is CATSSAGVRNTQYF. CDR3 DNA: TGTGCCACCAGCAGTGCGGGAGTTAGGAATACGCAGTATTTT.

The gene calls are TRBV7-2 and TRBJ2-1; 9 nucleotides line up with TRBD2. Germline V gene lookup returns CDR1 SGHTA and CDR2 FQGNSA. Trimming cost V 1 base and J 0 bases; bases outside gene matches: 7. This CDR3 comprises 18 residues. The CDR3 nucleotides are TGTGCCAGCAGCTTAGGGACTAGCGTGCTGTACTCCTACAATGAGCAGTTCTTC. Its protein is CASSLGTSVLYSYNEQFF.

This clone has more than one count but fewer than ten. The rearrangement uses TRBV9 and TRBJ1-4, with TRBD1 as a possible D gene (6 bases). The CDR3 sequence is 15 residues long. V was shortened by 4 bases and J by 0 bases, with 10 bases between the two germline ends. Germline values: CDR1 SGDLS, CDR2 YYNGEE. The CDR3 sequence is CASSWGHTTNEKLFF. The CDR3 nucleotides are TGTGCCAGCAGCTGGGGACACACAACTAATGAAAAACTGTTTTTT.

The chain carries TRBV10-3 and TRBJ1-4; TRBD1 agrees at 9 bases. V was clipped by 6 bases and J by 5 bases; unmatched bases: 4. CDR3 length: 14 residues. Germline V gives CDR1 ENHRY, CDR2 SYGVKD. The CDR3 here is CAIRAGTGNEKLFF. DNA for the CDR3: TGTGCCATCAGAGCCGGGACAGGGAATGAAAAACTGTTTTTT.

The chain carries TRBV3-1 (or the pseudogene TRBV3-2) and TRBJ1-2; no definite D call. This CDR3 region has 15 residues. The V end was cut by 0 bases, the J end by 4 bases, with 12 bases between. CDR1 and CDR2 (germline): LGHDT, YNNKEL (reference sequence). The CDR3 region has the DNA TGTGCCAGCAGCCAAGATTCGCGAACAGCCTATGGCTACACCTTC. Translating it yields CASSQDSRTAYGYTF.

This sequence joins TRBV2 and TRBJ2-1; TRBD2 matches at 10 bases. This CDR3 region has 14 residues. Germline V gene sequence: CDR1 SNHLY, CDR2 FYNNEI. Unmatched junction bases numbered 6, after V lost 9 bases and J lost 4 bases. The CDR3, as DNA: TGTGCCAGTGGGGGACTAGCGATATACAATGAGCAGTTCTTC. Protein product: CASGGLAIYNEQFF.